These T cell receptor beta chains were read from a single sample in a study of cytomegalovirus exposure and HLA in healthy donors. Sequenced by immunoSEQ multiplex PCR; TCRdb stores in-frame clones only, minus some. This sample has 88,000 or so clones; around 60% occur once, and the top ten carry more than 3.5%. Sequencing was performed on PBMCs. All receptors derive from a male donor in good health and CMV-seropositive. Both conserved end residues are part of each CDR3. The D gene is left open where the match is weak. Expanded clones get a size class; other rows say once, few or many, or leave the size out.

TRBV7-2,-,-,TRBJ1-3,TGTGCCAGCAGCTTATGGCAGGCCGCTCCTTTCTTT,CASSLWQAAPFF
TRBV6-1,TRBD2,-,TRBJ2-2,TGTGCCAGCAGTGATTACGCGGGAGGGGCCGGGGAGCTGTTTTTT,CASSDYAGGAGELFF
TRBV15,TRBD1,-,TRBJ2-7,TGTGCCACCAGCACCGGGACAGGGACCTACGAGCAGTACTTC,CATSTGTGTYEQYF
TRBV5-1,-,-,TRBJ2-7,TGCGCCAGCAGCTTGGAGCCAACCTACGAGCAGTACTTC,CASSLEPTYEQYF
TRBV10-1,-,-,TRBJ1-2,TGCGCCAGCAGGGAGGGCGAGACTACCTATGGCTACACCTTC,CASREGETTYGYTF
TRBV28,-,few,TRBJ2-3,TGTGCCAGCAGTCCAGGGCGGGGACAGCACACAGATACGCAGTATTTT,CASSPGRGQHTDTQYF
TRBV7-3,-,-,TRBJ2-6,TGTGCCAGCAGCTTATCAGGGTTTGGGGCCAACGTCCTGACTTTC,CASSLSGFGANVLTF
TRBV27,TRBD1,once,TRBJ2-7,TGTGCCAGCAGGACCGGGACAGGCATCTACGAGCAGTACTTC,CASRTGTGIYEQYF
TRBV7-8,TRBD2,-,TRBJ2-3,TGTGCCAGCAGCCGACTCCGGACTAGCGGGGGCCCTAGCACAGATACGCAGTATTTT,CASSRLRTSGGPSTDTQYF
TRBV27,TRBD2,-,TRBJ2-7,TGTGCCAGCAGTCCCTCCGTCAGCGGGAGTCCCGAGCAGTACTTC,CASSPSVSGSPEQYF
TRBV4-2,TRBD2,-,TRBJ2-1,TGTGCCAGCAGCCCTCTAGCGGACAATGAGCAGTTCTTC,CASSPLADNEQFF
TRBV4-1,-,few,TRBJ1-2,TGCGCCAGCAGCCAAGATGGGGCAGACTACTATGGCTACACCTTC,CASSQDGADYYGYTF
TRBV6-5,-,once,TRBJ2-7,TGTGCCAGCAGACTGGGCAGTCCCTACGAGCAGTACTTC,CASRLGSPYEQYF
TRBV5-6,TRBD1,few,TRBJ1-2,TGTGCCAGCAGCCGCCGGGACAGGGGGCGAGGCTACACCTTC,CASSRRDRGRGYTF
TRBV5-6,TRBD1,few,TRBJ2-7,TGTGCCAGCAGCTCGGCCCCGGACAGGTCTATCTACGAGCAGTACTTC,CASSSAPDRSIYEQYF
TRBV6-1,TRBD1,-,TRBJ1-2,TGTGCCAGCAGTGAAGCGACAGGGGATAATGGCTACACCTTC,CASSEATGDNGYTF
TRBV5-1,TRBD1,few,TRBJ1-5,TGCGCCAGCAGCTGGGGACAGGGAGGGCAGCCCCAGCATTTT,CASSWGQGGQPQHF
TRBV2,-,-,TRBJ1-1,TGTGCCAGCAGGGCAGATCTGCCTCATTCTGAAGCTTTCTTT,CASRADLPHSEAFF
TRBV9,-,-,TRBJ2-5,TGTGCCAGCAGCGTAGTAGGGCGGGCCGAAGAGACCCAGTACTTC,CASSVVGRAEETQYF
TRBV2,TRBD1,-,TRBJ1-4,TGTGCCAGCAGGGGGGACAGGGGGCAGATTGAAAAACTGTTTTTT,CASRGDRGQIEKLFF
TRBV6-6,TRBD2,few,TRBJ2-7,TGTGCCAGCAGCCGGACTAGCGGGGACTACGAGCAGTACTTC,CASSRTSGDYEQYF
TRBV7-2,-,-,TRBJ1-1,TGTGCCAGCAGCTTAGGGCAGGGGAAGTCCACTGAAGCTTTCTTT,CASSLGQGKSTEAFF
TRBV9,-,few,TRBJ1-2,TGTGCCAGCAGCATCGGACAGAGCCACTATGGCTACCCCTTC,CASSIGQSHYGYPF
TRBV7-9,TRBD1,few,TRBJ2-6,TGTGCCAGCTCCAGGGACAGGGGTTTTGGGGCCAACGTCCTGACTTTC,CASSRDRGFGANVLTF
TRBV4-1,TRBD2,-,TRBJ2-2,TGCGCCAGCAGCCAAGAATCTAGCGGTAGCACCGGGGAGCTGTTTTTT,CASSQESSGSTGELFF
TRBV5-6,-,-,TRBJ1-5,TGTGCCAGCAGCTTCGGGAATGAACTAAATCAGCCCCAGCATTTT,CASSFGNELNQPQHF
TRBV7-9,TRBD2,few,TRBJ2-3,TGTTCCAGCAGCTTAGGTCGACTAGCGGGACAAAGCACAGATACGCAGTATTTT,CSSSLGRLAGQSTDTQYF
TRBV7-9,-,few,TRBJ2-2,TGTGCCAGCAGTCACCCGAGAGGAGGCCCGAACACCGGGGAGCTGTTTTTT,CASSHPRGGPNTGELFF
TRBV6-9,TRBD1,-,TRBJ2-5,TGTGCCAGCAGTCGACAGGGTCTCCTTTTTGAGACCCAGTACTTC,CASSRQGLLFETQYF
TRBV18,TRBD2,-,TRBJ2-5,TGTGCCAGCTCACCAGCTAGCGGGGGTCCTCTCGGGACCCAGTACTTC,CASSPASGGPLGTQYF
TRBV7-9,-,-,TRBJ2-7,TGTGCCAGCAGCTTCGGGGAGAAGGGCTCCTACGAGCAGTACTTC,CASSFGEKGSYEQYF
TRBV7-6,-,-,TRBJ2-7,TGTGCCAGCAGCCCCCGCTCTCTGAGCTCCTACGAGCAGTACTTC,CASSPRSLSSYEQYF
TRBV6-5,-,-,TRBJ2-7,TGTGCCAGCAGTAGAGGGGGAGTAAGCTCCTACGAGCAGTACTTC,CASSRGGVSSYEQYF
TRBV7-2,TRBD2,-,TRBJ2-5,TGTGCCAGCAGCCGTTCGACTAGCCGGCGAGAGACCCAGTACTTC,CASSRSTSRRETQYF
TRBV9,-,-,TRBJ1-3,TGTGCCAGCAGCGTACCTCCTTCGGGCACCATATATTTT,CASSVPPSGTIYF
TRBV6-5,-,once,TRBJ1-2,TGTGCCAGCAGTTCGGGCTTGGCAGGGAATGGCTACACCTTC,CASSSGLAGNGYTF
TRBV9,TRBD1,-,TRBJ2-2,TGTGCCAGCAGCGTAGCGGGCAGGGGGCAAGACACCGGGGAGCTGTTTTTT,CASSVAGRGQDTGELFF
TRBV7-2,TRBD2,-,TRBJ2-3,TGTGCCAGCAGTAACACGGGAGGTCCGAGCACAGATACGCAGTATTTT,CASSNTGGPSTDTQYF
TRBV4-3,-,-,TRBJ1-2,TGCGCCAGCAGCCTAAGGGAGTGGGATGGCTACACCTTC,CASSLREWDGYTF
TRBV6-1,TRBD1,few,TRBJ2-7,TGTGCCAGCAGTGAACAGGGGGCCTCCTACGAGCAGTACTTC,CASSEQGASYEQYF
TRBV5-1,-,few,TRBJ2-7,TGCGCCAGCAGCTTGGGACTTGTTATGGGGGCCTACTCCTACGAGCAGTACTTC,CASSLGLVMGAYSYEQYF
TRBV28,TRBD2,few,TRBJ2-3,TGTGCCAGCAGTTTCGGCGGGGGGCCCACAGATACGCAGTATTTT,CASSFGGGPTDTQYF
TRBV27,-,-,TRBJ2-3,TGTGCCAGCTCGGGAGGGGGCGGGATTCATTCAGATACGCAGTATTTT,CASSGGGGIHSDTQYF
TRBV29-1,-,-,TRBJ1-2,TGCAGCGTTGGTGCAGGGGCGAGCTATGGCTACACCTTC,CSVGAGASYGYTF
TRBV6-5,TRBD1,few,TRBJ2-7,TGTGCCAGCAGTTACTCGAGTCAGGGGGACCTCTACGAGCAGTACTTC,CASSYSSQGDLYEQYF
TRBV28,-,few,TRBJ1-6,TGTGCCAGCAGTTCCTCCCAGGAGGGTAGGGGTTCACCCCTCCACTTT,CASSSSQEGRGSPLHF
TRBV10-3,TRBD2,-,TRBJ2-1,TGTGCCACCGGGCCGGGATTAGCGGGAGTCAGTGAGCAGTTCTTC,CATGPGLAGVSEQFF
TRBV19,TRBD1,-,TRBJ2-1,TGTGCCAGTAACGGACAGGGGGCCCGCTACAATGAGCAGTTCTTC,CASNGQGARYNEQFF
TRBV7-9,-,-,TRBJ1-1,TGTGCCAGCAGCCCCCTTATATCTTACGCAGACACTGAAGCTTTCTTT,CASSPLISYADTEAFF
TRBV4-2,TRBD1,-,TRBJ1-2,TGTGCCAGCAGCCAAGATGCCGGACAGGTCAGGGGCTACACCTTC,CASSQDAGQVRGYTF
TRBV28,-,-,TRBJ1-1,TGTGCCAGCAGTTTACCGAACAGTGTTCGTACTGAAGCTTTCTTT,CASSLPNSVRTEAFF
TRBV30,TRBD2,-,TRBJ2-1,TGTGCCTGGAGTTCAGGACTAGCGGGAGTGAAGGGCAGTGAGCAGTTCTTC,CAWSSGLAGVKGSEQFF
TRBV10-3,-,-,TRBJ2-5,TGTGCCATCAGTGAGGTGGTAAGGAATTCGGAGCAGTACTTC,CAISEVVRNSEQYF
TRBV18,TRBD2,many,TRBJ2-3,TGTGCCAGCTCACCCCTAGCGGGGGGCACAGATACGCAGTATTTT,CASSPLAGGTDTQYF
TRBV6-5,TRBD1,-,TRBJ1-2,TGTGCCAGCAGGGAACAGGGGAACTATGGCTACACCTTC,CASREQGNYGYTF